Below, 19 T cell receptor beta chains from the same sample are listed, as sequenced in a study of control samples from healthy donors and cancer patients. TCRdb's copy holds only in-frame clones and misses some; the assay was immunoSEQ multiplex PCR. The sample comprises about 140,000 clones, roughly 89% of which are singletons, and around 11% rests with the top ten. The sample taken for sequencing was blood. These receptors originate from a young man in good health.

The chain carries TRBV2 and TRBJ1-4, with a weak D call TRBD1 (5 bases). V was clipped by 6 bases and J by 3 bases, with 14 bases between them. The CDR3 spans 15 residues. Germline V gene lookup returns CDR1 SNHLY and CDR2 FYNNEI. Here the CDR3 DNA reads TGTGCCAGCAGACTGGACACCTGGGCTAATGAAAAACTGTTTTTT. This sequence encodes CASRLDTWANEKLFF. The full variable domain, rest sourced from reference TRBV2 and TRBJ1-4, is EPEVTQTPSHQVTQMGQEVILRCVPISNHLYFYWYRQILGQKVEFLVSFYNNEISEKSEIFDDQFSVERPDGSNFTLKIRSTKLEDSAMYFCASRLDTWANEKLFFGSGTQLSVL.

The chain has TRBV19 and TRBJ2-5; 7 nucleotides match TRBD1. The V and J ends lost 3 bases and 5 bases, in that order; junction bases with no gene match: 9. The CDR3 is 15 residues long. Germline V gene sequence: CDR1 LNHDA, CDR2 SQIVND (reference sequence). CDR3 amino acids: CASSIGTAPPETQYF. The CDR3 DNA reads as TGTGCCAGTAGTATCGGGACAGCCCCCCCGGAGACCCAGTACTTC. Complete variable domain (other parts from reference TRBV19 and TRBJ2-5): DGGITQSPKYLFRKEGQNVTLSCEQNLNHDAMYWYRQDPGQGLRLIYYSQIVNDFQKGDIAEGYSVSREKKESFPLTVTSAQKNPTAFYLCASSIGTAPPETQYFGPGTRLLVL.

The table lists this clone with a count of one. V gene TRBV7-8 combines with J gene TRBJ2-2; 9 nucleotides line up with TRBD1. Germline assignment: CDR1 SGHVS and CDR2 FQNEAQ. The CDR3 sequence is 16 residues long. The V segment lost 2 bases and the J segment 7 bases; nucleotides outside the gene matches: 8. The CDR3 here is CASSLIPQGAIGELFF. In DNA form, the CDR3 reads TGTGCCAGCAGCTTAATCCCACAGGGGGCAATCGGGGAGCTGTTTTTT. The entire variable domain, with the rest obtained from reference TRBV7-8 and TRBJ2-2, is as follows: GAGVSQSPRYKVAKRGQDVALRCDPISGHVSLFWYQQALGQGPEFLTYFQNEAQLDKSGLPSDRFFAERPEGSVSTLKIQRTQQEDSAVYLCASSLIPQGAIGELFFGEGSRLTVL.

V is TRBV12-5 and J is TRBJ1-1; 7 nucleotides line up with TRBD1. J was trimmed by 7 bases and V by 6 bases; bases with no gene match: 8. CDR1 and CDR2 from the germline V gene are LGHNT and FRNRAP. This CDR3 comprises 13 residues. The CDR3 sequence: CASGIEGDSEAFF. The CDR3 DNA sequence: TGTGCTAGTGGAATAGAAGGGGACAGTGAAGCTTTCTTT.

This clone appeared a few times. The rearrangement links TRBV3-1 (or the pseudogene TRBV3-2) to TRBJ1-2; 11 nucleotides line up with TRBD1. Trimming removed 4 bases from V and 1 base from J; junction bases left unmatched: 8. Germline CDR1 is LGHDT and CDR2 is YNNKEL (reference sequence). This CDR3 is built from 17 residues. CDR3 coding DNA: TGTGCCAGCAGCCCCGAATCGGACAGGGGGCGTAACTATGGCTACACCTTC. Its translation: CASSPESDRGRNYGYTF.

V gene TRBV6-2 or TRBV6-3 combines with J gene TRBJ2-7; 7 bases are a match to TRBD1. Trimming cost V 0 bases and J 2 bases; bases outside gene matches: 7. Germline CDR1 is MNHEY and CDR2 is SVGEGT. The CDR3 loop spans 16 amino acids. Here the CDR3 DNA reads TGTGCCAGCAGTTACTCGACCAGGGGGTCGGCCTACGAGCAGTACTTC. Translating it yields CASSYSTRGSAYEQYF.

The rearrangement links TRBV6-5 to TRBJ1-6, with 7 bases fitting TRBD1. From germline, CDR1 is MNHEY and CDR2 SVGAGI. The CDR3 runs to 15 residues. Unmatched junction bases numbered 5, after V lost 5 bases and J lost 4 bases. In nucleotides, the CDR3 is TGTGCCAGCAGTCAGCGACAGGGATATAATTCACCCCTCCACTTT. Its protein product is CASSQRQGYNSPLHF.

This clone was detected only once. The chain recombines TRBV20-1 with TRBJ2-1; possibly TRBD2 for D (6 bases). Germline V lookup: CDR1 DFQATT, CDR2 SNEGSKA (reference sequence). V was shortened by 3 bases and J by 7 bases, with 28 bases between the two germline ends. CDR3 size: 18 residues. CDR3 residues: CSASKVQGGWRARNEQFF. The CDR3 nucleotides read TGCAGTGCTAGTAAGGTTCAGGGAGGCTGGCGCGCCCGTAATGAGCAGTTCTTC.

The V call is TRBV28, the J call TRBJ1-2, with 8 bases identical to TRBD1. CDR1 MDHEN and CDR2 SYDVKM come from the germline V gene. This CDR3 region has 18 residues. The V gene end was trimmed by 4 bases and the J gene end by 0 bases; junction bases not matched to a gene: 13. The CDR3 coding sequence is TGTGCCAGCAGTTCACAGGCACGGGACAGGTTAGCTAACTATGGCTACACCTTC. Translation: CASSSQARDRLANYGYTF.

The gene calls are TRBV6-5 and TRBJ1-2; no firm D call. CDR1 and CDR2 (germline): MNHEY, SVGAGI. The CDR3 runs to 14 residues. V lost 0 bases, J lost 4 bases, and 9 bases lay in between. The DNA for the CDR3 is TGTGCCAGCAGTTACTCGCCAGGATCCTATGGCTACACCTTC. It translates to CASSYSPGSYGYTF.

Comment on this clone: An end of the junction differs from the germline gene, which may be a read error. The chain joins TRBV6-2 or TRBV6-3 to TRBJ2-1; maybe TRBD2 (5 bases). There are 11 residues in the CDR3. Germline-derived CDR1 and CDR2 are MNHEY and SVGEGT. The DNA for the CDR3 is TGTGCCAGCAGTTACCCGACTACCCCGCTCTTC. It specifies CASSYPTTPLF.

CDR3 coding DNA: TGTGCCAGCTCACCATTTATGGGAGAAATCAATGAGCAGTTCTTC. It yields the protein CASSPFMGEINEQFF. The chain links TRBV18 to TRBJ2-1, with D tentatively TRBD2 (5 bases). The V gene lost 2 bases and the J gene lost 6 bases, with 14 bases spanning the gap. CDR1 is KGHSH and CDR2 is LQKENI in the germline V gene. The CDR3 has 15 residues.

The rearrangement joins TRBV19 to TRBJ1-5, with a possible D match to TRBD1 (5 bases). This CDR3 has 17 amino acids. Per the germline V gene, CDR1 is LNHDA and CDR2 is SQIVND (reference sequence). The V end was cut by 3 bases, the J end by 6 bases, with 21 bases between. In DNA form, the CDR3 reads TGTGCCAGTAGTATCCTTAGGGACCCCCGCGGGGGTCAGCCCCAGCATTTT. It is translated as CASSILRDPRGGQPQHF.

This clone was recorded once. The chain is built from TRBV9 and TRBJ1-5; weak D call: TRBD1 (6 bases). V was clipped by 4 bases and J by 6 bases, with 11 bases between them. The CDR3 runs to 13 residues. The germline V gene encodes CDR1 SGDLS and CDR2 YYNGEE. In DNA form, the CDR3 reads TGTGCCAGCAGCCCCTCGGGGGCTCAGCCCCAGCATTTT. Amino acids: CASSPSGAQPQHF.

The chain is built from TRBV6-5 and TRBJ2-2; D is unclear. Trimming pared 4 bases from V and 4 bases from J, leaving 10 bases between. From germline, CDR1 is MNHEY and CDR2 SVGAGI. CDR3 size: 14 residues. DNA of the CDR3: TGTGCCAGCAGTTTAAGGCGATCCACCGGGGAGCTGTTTTTT. Amino acid sequence: CASSLRRSTGELFF.

The chain uses TRBV7-9 and TRBJ2-5; the D gene is possibly TRBD1 (6 bases). Trimming cost V 5 bases and J 0 bases, with 19 bases left between them. The CDR3 extends over 17 amino acids. CDR1 is SEHNR and CDR2 is FQNEAQ in the germline V gene (reference sequence). CDR3 coding DNA: TGTGCCAGCAGCACTCTGACCCTGGGGGCGAACCAAGAGACCCAGTACTTC. As protein: CASSTLTLGANQETQYF.

Note on this clone: One junction end does not reproduce the germline sequence, and a read error may be involved. This chain links TRBV7-7 with TRBJ2-7; 8 nucleotides align to TRBD1. The germline CDR1 and CDR2 sequences are SSHAT and FNYEAQ (reference sequence). The CDR3 runs to 14 residues. CDR3: CASSPGQGLYEQYF. The DNA for the CDR3 is TGTGCTAGCAGCCCCGGACAGGGTCTCTACGAGCAGTACTTC.

The gene calls are TRBV9 and TRBJ2-7; D not resolved. The CDR3 runs to 16 residues. V was shortened by 0 bases and J by 0 bases, with 13 bases between the two germline ends. CDR1 is SGDLS, CDR2 YYNGEE, per germline. In nucleotides, the CDR3 is TGTGCCAGCAGCGTAGGACGTGGGTGGGACTCCTACGAGCAGTACTTC. As protein: CASSVGRGWDSYEQYF.

The V gene is TRBV27, the J gene TRBJ2-7, with TRBD2 identical over 11 bases. There are 15 residues in the CDR3. Trimming took 6 bases from V and 3 from J; bases not matched to a gene: 7. The germline gives CDR1 MNHEY, CDR2 SMNVEV (reference sequence). The CDR3 nucleotides are TGTGCCAGCAGCAAGACCGGGACTAGCGGCTACGAGCAGTACTTC. Its translation: CASSKTGTSGYEQYF.